This TCR beta chain was captured in a study of beta chain features in type 1 diabetes. About the study: No age, gender or cell yield differences were seen between patients and healthy donors.

All of the isolated RNA was reverse transcribed, so expressed TCRB transcripts were sequenced. Sequenced by immunoSEQ multiplex PCR; TCRdb stores in-frame clones only, minus some. This table holds roughly 400,000 clones, around a tenth found once. Study outcomes and limitations: Shorter TCRB CDR3s, moderately but significantly so, were found in Type 1 diabetes patients in all four CD4+ subsets.

This clone appeared many times. The antigen remains undetermined. Germline assignment: CDR1 LGHNA and CDR2 YSLEER. This CDR3 has 18 residues. V dropped 1 base and J dropped 4; count of bases not matched to a gene: 6. Sequencing was carried out using central memory CD4+ T cells from blood. This TCR was sampled from a young man with type 1 diabetes. This sequence joins TRBV4-3 and TRBJ2-1; 14 bases align to TRBD2. The CDR3 DNA follows: TGCGCCAGCAGCCAAGGAACCGGGACTAGCGGGAGATACAATGAGCAGTTCTTC. This gives the protein CASSQGTGTSGRYNEQFF.